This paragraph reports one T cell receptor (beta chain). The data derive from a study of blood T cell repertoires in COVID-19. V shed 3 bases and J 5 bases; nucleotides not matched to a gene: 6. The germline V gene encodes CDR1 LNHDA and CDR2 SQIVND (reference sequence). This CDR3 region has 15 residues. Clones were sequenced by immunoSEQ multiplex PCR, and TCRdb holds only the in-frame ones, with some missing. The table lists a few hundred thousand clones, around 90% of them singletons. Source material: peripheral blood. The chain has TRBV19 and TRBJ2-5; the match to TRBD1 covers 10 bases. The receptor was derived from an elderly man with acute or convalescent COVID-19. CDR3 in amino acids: CASSIGGDRGETQYF. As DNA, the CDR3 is TGTGCCAGTAGTATTGGAGGGGACAGGGGCGAGACCCAGTACTTC.